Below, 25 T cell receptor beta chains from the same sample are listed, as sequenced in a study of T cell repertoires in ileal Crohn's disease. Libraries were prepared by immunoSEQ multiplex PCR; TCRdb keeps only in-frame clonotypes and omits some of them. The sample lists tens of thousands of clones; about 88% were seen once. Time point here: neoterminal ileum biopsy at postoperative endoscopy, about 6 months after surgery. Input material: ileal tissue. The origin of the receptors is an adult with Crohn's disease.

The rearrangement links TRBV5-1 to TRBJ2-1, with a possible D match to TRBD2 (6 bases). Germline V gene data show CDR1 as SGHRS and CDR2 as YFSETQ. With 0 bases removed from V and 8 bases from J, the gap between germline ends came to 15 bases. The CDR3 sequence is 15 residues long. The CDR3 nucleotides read TGCGCCAGCAGCTTGGAGGTGGGGGGTAGGGATGAGCAGTTCTTC. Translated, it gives CASSLEVGGRDEQFF.

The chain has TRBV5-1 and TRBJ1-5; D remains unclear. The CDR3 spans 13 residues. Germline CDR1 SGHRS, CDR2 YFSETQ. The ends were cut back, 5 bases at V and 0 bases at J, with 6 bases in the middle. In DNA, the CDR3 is TGCGCCAGCAGGCAGTCTAGCAATCAGCCCCAGCATTTT. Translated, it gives CASRQSSNQPQHF.

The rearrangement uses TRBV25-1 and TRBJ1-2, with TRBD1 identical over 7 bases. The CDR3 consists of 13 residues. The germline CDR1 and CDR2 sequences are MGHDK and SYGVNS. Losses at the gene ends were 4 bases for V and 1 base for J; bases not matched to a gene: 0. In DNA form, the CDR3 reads TGTGCCAGCAGTGGACAGGGTAACTATGGCTACACCTTC. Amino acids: CASSGQGNYGYTF.

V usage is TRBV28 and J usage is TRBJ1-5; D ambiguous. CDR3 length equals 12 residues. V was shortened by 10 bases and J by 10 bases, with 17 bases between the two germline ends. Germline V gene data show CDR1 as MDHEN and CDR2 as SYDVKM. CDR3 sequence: CATWVTAGPQHF. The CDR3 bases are TGTGCCACGTGGGTTACCGCGGGCCCCCAGCATTTT.

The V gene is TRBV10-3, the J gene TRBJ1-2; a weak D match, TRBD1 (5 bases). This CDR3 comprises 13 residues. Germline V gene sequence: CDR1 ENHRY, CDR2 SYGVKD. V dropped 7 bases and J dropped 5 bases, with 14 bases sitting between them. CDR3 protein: CAITGDSMYGYTF. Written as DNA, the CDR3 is TGTGCCATCACCGGGGACTCGATGTATGGCTACACCTTC.

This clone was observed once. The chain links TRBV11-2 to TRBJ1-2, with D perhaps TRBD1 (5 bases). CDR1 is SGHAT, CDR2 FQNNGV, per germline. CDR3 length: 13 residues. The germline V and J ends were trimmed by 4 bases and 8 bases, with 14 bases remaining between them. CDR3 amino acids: CASSSGRAGGYTF. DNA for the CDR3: TGTGCCAGCAGCTCGGGACGAGCGGGGGGCTACACCTTC.

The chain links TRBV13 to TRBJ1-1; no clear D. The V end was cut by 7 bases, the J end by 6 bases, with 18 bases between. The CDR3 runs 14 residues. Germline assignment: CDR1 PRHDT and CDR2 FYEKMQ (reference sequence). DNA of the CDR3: TGTGCCAGCACCTTCGCCAGCTACTACCCTGAAGCTTTCTTT. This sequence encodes CASTFASYYPEAFF.

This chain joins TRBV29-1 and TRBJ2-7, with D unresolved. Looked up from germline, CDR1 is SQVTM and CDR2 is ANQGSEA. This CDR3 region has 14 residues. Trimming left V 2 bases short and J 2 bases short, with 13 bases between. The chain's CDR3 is CSVEFGSIPYEQYF. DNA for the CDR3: TGCAGCGTTGAATTCGGGTCAATACCCTACGAGCAGTACTTC.

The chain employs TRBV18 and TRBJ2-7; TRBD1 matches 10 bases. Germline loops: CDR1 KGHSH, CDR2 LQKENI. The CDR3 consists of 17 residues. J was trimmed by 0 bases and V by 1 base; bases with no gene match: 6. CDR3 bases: TGTGCCAGCTCACCACTACCGGGACAGGGGAGCTCCTACGAGCAGTACGTC. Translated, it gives CASSPLPGQGSSYEQYV.

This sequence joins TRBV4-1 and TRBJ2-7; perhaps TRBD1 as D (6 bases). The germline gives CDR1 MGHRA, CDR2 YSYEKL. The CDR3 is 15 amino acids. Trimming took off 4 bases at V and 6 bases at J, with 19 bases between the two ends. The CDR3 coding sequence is TGCGCCAGCAGCCTCCGGGACACAGGACTTTCCGAGCAGTACTTC. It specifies CASSLRDTGLSEQYF.

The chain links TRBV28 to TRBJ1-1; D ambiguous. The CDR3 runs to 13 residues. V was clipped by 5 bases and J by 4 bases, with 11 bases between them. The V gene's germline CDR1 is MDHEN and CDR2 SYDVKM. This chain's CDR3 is CASSNPTGTEAFF. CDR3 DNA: TGTGCCAGCAGTAACCCGACGGGCACTGAAGCTTTCTTT.

The CDR3 region is CASSQNTGQGLQETQYF. The CDR3 DNA reads as TGTGCCAGCAGCCAAAATACGGGACAGGGACTTCAAGAGACCCAGTACTTC. The rearrangement links TRBV9 to TRBJ2-5, with 9 positions matching TRBD1. Germline values: CDR1 SGDLS, CDR2 YYNGEE. J lost 2 bases, V lost 4 bases, and 12 bases had no gene match. This CDR3 has 17 amino acids.

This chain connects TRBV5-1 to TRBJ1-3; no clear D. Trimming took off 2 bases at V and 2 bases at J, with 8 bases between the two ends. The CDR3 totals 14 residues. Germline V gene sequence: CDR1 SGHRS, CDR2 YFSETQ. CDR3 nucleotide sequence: TGCGCCAGCAGCTTAGCAGCGCCTGGAAACACCATATATTTT. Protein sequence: CASSLAAPGNTIYF.

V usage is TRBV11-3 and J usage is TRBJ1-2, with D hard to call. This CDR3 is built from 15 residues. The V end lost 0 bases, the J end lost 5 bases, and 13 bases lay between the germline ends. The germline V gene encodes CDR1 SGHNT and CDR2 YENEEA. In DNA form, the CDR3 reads TGTGCCAGCAGCTTAGATTATCACCGGTCGTATGGCTACACCTTC. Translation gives CASSLDYHRSYGYTF. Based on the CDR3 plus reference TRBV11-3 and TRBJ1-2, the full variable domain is EAGVVQSPRYKIIEKKQPVAFWCNPISGHNTLYWYLQNLGQGPELLIRYENEEAVDDSQLPKDRFSAERLKGVDSTLKIQPAELGDSAVYLCASSLDYHRSYGYTFGSGTRLTVV.

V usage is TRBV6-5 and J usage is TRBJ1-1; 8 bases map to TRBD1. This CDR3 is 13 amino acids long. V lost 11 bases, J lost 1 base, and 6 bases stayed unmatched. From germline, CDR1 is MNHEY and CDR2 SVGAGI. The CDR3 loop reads CAAGTGGNTEAFF. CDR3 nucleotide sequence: TGTGCCGCAGGGACAGGCGGGAACACTGAAGCTTTCTTT.

The CDR3 region is CASSPSKDSGQETQYF. Written as DNA, the CDR3 is TGCGCCAGCAGCCCCTCGAAGGACTCAGGCCAAGAGACCCAGTACTTC. The J gene is TRBJ2-5, the V gene TRBV4-3; D is perhaps TRBD2 (5 bases). Per germline, CDR1 LGHNA and CDR2 YSLEER. The CDR3 sequence is 16 residues long. Trimming left V 4 bases short and J 1 base short, with 16 bases between.

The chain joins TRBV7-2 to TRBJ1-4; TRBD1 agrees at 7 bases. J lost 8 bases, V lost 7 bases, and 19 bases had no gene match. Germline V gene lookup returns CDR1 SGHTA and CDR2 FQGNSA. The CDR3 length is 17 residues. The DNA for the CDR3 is TGTGCCAGCACTCCCAACGTGGCCAAGGGGGCTTGGGAAAAACTGTTTTTT. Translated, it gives CASTPNVAKGAWEKLFF. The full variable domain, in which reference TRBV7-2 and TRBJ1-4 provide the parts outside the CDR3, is GAGVSQSPSNKVTEKGKDVELRCDPISGHTALYWYRQSLGQGLEFLIYFQGNSAPDKSGLPSDRFSAERTGGSVSTLTIQRTQQEDSAVYLCASTPNVAKGAWEKLFFGSGTQLSVL.

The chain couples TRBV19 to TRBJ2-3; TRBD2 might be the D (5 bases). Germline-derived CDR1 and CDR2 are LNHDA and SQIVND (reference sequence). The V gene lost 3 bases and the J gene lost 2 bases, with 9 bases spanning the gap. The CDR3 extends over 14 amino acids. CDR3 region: CASSITGNTDTQYF. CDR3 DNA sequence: TGTGCCAGTAGTATTACCGGGAACACAGATACGCAGTATTTT.

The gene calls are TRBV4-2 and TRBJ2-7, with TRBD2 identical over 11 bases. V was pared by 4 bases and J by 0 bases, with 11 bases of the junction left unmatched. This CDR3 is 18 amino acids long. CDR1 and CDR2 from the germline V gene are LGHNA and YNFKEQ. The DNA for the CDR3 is TGTGCCAGCAGCCCGACCGGGACTAGCGGCCCAAGCTCCTACGAGCAGTACTTC. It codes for CASSPTGTSGPSSYEQYF.

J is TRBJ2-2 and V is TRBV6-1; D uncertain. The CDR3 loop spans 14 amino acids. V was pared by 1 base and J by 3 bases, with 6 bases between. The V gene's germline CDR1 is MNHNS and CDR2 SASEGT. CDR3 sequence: CASSEGLYTGELFF. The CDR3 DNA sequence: TGTGCCAGCAGTGAAGGTTTATACACCGGGGAGCTGTTTTTT.

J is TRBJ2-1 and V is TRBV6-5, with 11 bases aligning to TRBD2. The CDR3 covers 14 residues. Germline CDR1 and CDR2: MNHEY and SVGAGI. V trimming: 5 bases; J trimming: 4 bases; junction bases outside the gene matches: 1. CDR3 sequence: CASSPSGGYNEQFF. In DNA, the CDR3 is TGTGCCAGCAGTCCTAGCGGGGGGTACAATGAGCAGTTCTTC.

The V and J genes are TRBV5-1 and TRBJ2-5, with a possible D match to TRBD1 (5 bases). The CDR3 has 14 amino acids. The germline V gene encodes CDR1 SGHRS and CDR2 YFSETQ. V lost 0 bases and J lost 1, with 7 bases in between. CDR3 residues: CASSLGDSQETQYF. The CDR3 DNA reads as TGCGCCAGCAGCTTGGGCGACAGCCAAGAGACCCAGTACTTC.

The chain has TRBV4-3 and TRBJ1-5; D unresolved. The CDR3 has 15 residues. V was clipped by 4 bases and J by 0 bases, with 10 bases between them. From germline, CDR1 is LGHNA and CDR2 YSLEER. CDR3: CASSRVRNSNQPQHF. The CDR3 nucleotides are TGCGCCAGCAGCCGGGTGAGGAATAGCAATCAGCCCCAGCATTTT.

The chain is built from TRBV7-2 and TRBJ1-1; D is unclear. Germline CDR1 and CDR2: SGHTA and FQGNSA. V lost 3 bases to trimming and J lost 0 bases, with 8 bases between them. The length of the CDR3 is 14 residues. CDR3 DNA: TGTGCCAGCAGCTTTTCCCCATTGAACACTGAAGCTTTCTTT. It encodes CASSFSPLNTEAFF.

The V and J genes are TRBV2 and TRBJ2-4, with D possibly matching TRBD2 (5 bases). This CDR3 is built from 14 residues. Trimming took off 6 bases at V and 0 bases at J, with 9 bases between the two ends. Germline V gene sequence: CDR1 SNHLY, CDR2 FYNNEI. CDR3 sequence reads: CASSVGKAKNIQYF. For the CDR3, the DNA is TGTGCCAGCAGCGTCGGGAAAGCCAAAAACATTCAGTACTTC.